This T cell receptor (beta chain) derives from a study of T cells after yellow fever vaccination. Study outcomes and limitations: Reappearance after the booster was seen for most primary-vaccination clones, at 95% to 98% CD4 and around 90% CD8.

Germline V lookup: CDR1 LGHNA, CDR2 YSLEER. V was shortened by 2 bases and J by 4 bases, with 14 bases between the two germline ends. CDR3 length: 15 residues. TCR cDNA was made by 5'RACE template switching, adding a universal primer site and UMIs. TCRdb re-called the 5' RACE reads with MiXCR, one entry per CDR3 protein. The data contain about 580,000 distinct CDR3 sequences, roughly 17% of them seen just once; the ten biggest clones take up around 15%. Comment on this clonotype: Its antigen is undetermined.

The source was PBMCs, collected about 5 days after the first yellow fever vaccination. The J gene is TRBJ1-2, the V gene TRBV4-3; the D is unclear. The TCR sequence derives from a man aged 18 to 30 who received the YFV17D yellow fever vaccine. CDR3 residues: CASSQNLDVGYGYTF. The CDR3 DNA reads TGCGCCAGCAGCCAAAACCTGGACGTCGGCTATGGCTACACCTTC.